Below, one T cell receptor beta chain is given with its context. This clonotype came up many times. Its antigen target is currently unknown. Within one base of it there is no much larger clone, and no base qualities were kept. This record belongs to a study of identical twins (dated by TCRdb to the mid-2010s). Background for the entire study: To test whether fetal clonotypes persist, this study deep-sequenced TCR alpha and beta repertoires from monozygotic twins, from unrelated adults of various ages, and from cord blood. Replicate twin experiments were performed at different times using different library preparation protocols to rule out contamination.

Every donor was a healthy Caucasian. Three pairs of female monozygotic twins, all aged roughly 18 to 30 years, were included in the twin cohort. The RNA used for TCR libraries was isolated from peripheral blood mononuclear cells. Paper-wide results and their limitations: Abundant cord blood beta clonotypes had fewer insertions, young adult naive repertoires showed a similar but weaker trend, and memory repertoires showed no such trend. Because the same donors could not be followed over many years, the conclusions relied on cross-sectional statistical analysis. A weaker excess of twin sharing was found in beta out-of-frame sequences because the signal-to-noise ratio was lowered by fewer shared sequences. Out-of-frame TCR alpha sequences shared between twins showed an excess of low generation-probability sequences compared with coincidental sharing between unrelated individuals. Out-of-frame TCR alpha sharing in monozygotic twins was systematically underestimated by recombination models, whereas sharing between unrelated individuals was in agreement with the recombination models. Zero-insertion analyses could be partly confounded by invariant T cells such as MAIT and iNKT, though diverse VJ usage argued against such confounding for most clonotypes.

Receptors were amplified or captured by 5' RACE. Reads for this sample came from an Illumina HiSeq 2000. Template switching added a universal primer binding site, and the final cDNA carried a unique molecular identifier that allowed TCR cDNA molecules to be counted accurately. Specific primers in the conserved constant-segment region were used to synthesize first-strand cDNA for TCR alpha and beta chains. To control for contamination, every cDNA library was double barcoded, receiving both a SMART-Mk sample barcode and Illumina barcodes. Two successive PCR steps introduced TruSeq adapter sequences along with Illumina sample barcodes. TCR alpha and beta cDNA libraries were sequenced on the Illumina HiSeq platform with custom primers. In the original analysis: MiGEC was used to process raw reads and extract unique molecular identifiers, and MiXCR was used to find CDR3 positions. Recombination models were inferred per individual with the repgenHMM and IGoR tools using an EM algorithm. Shared clonotypes were analyzed with the tcR package in R, and sharing was normalized by the product of cloneset sizes. To study raw recombination without the effects of thymic and clonal selection, out-of-frame nonproductive sequences were analyzed. TCRdb applied fastp at Q25 and MiXCR to the public reads, then kept only in-frame beta chains. Each CDR3 protein appears once, grouped with its most common genes and DNA. V and J calls and clone size were set by TCRdb, not the authors. Recorded for this sample are fewer than 650,000 distinct CDR3 sequences; 9.6% of them occurred a single time. The top ten clones comprise roughly 3% of the sample.

Trimming costs V 3 bases and J 2 bases, and their ends lie 11 bases apart. The CDR3, from cysteine to phenylalanine, totals 14 residues. CDR3 DNA is the only sequence kept; it has 42 bases, read in frame from the first base. From a lookup of the germline V gene, CDR1 and CDR2 are SGHRS and YFSETQ. The same sample was also studied in work on yellow fever vaccine responses in identical twins. Per the second study: The T cell response to vaccination in identical twins was reported by the authors to appear partly convergent and partly personalized. In identical twins, the study followed T cell clones that responded to the vaccine with precision.

The rearrangement joined TRBV5-1 to TRBJ2-5; the D segment could be TRBD1, given 6 matching bases. Sequenced input: PBMCs. The sequence came from a woman aged 18-29 years in good health. For the CDR3, the sequence is CASSYGTTQETQYF. DNA sequence: TGCGCCAGCAGCTACGGGACAACTCAAGAGACCCAGTACTTC.